A selection of T cell receptor beta chains follows, all from one sample in a study of blood T cell repertoires in COVID-19. Clones were read by immunoSEQ multiplex PCR, and TCRdb kept only the in-frame ones, dropping some. The table has 70,000 to 95,000 clones, more than 75% seen once. Source material: peripheral blood. The receptors originated from a human donor in a cohort sampled during active COVID-19. Each CDR3 is given with its conserved first and last residue. The order of the fields is CDR3 DNA, CDR3 protein, D gene, V gene, clone size, J gene. D genes are given only for firm matches. Clone size is shown for a subset of rows, as once, few, many or a class of expanded clone.

cdr3_nt: TGTGCCAGCAGCTTAATTTCGGGGGGCAATCAGCCCCAGCATTTT
cdr3_aa: CASSLISGGNQPQHF
d_call: -
v_call: TRBV7-2
clone_size: -
j_call: TRBJ1-5

cdr3_nt: TGTGCCAGCAGCCCCCCTCGAGGGGGGAACACTGAAGCTTTCTTT
cdr3_aa: CASSPPRGGNTEAFF
d_call: -
v_call: TRBV7-9
clone_size: -
j_call: TRBJ1-1

cdr3_nt: TGTGCCAGCAGTCTCCTCAGGGATTCACCCCTCCACTTT
cdr3_aa: CASSLLRDSPLHF
d_call: -
v_call: TRBV27
clone_size: -
j_call: TRBJ1-6

cdr3_nt: TGTGCCAGCAGCGCCCGGGGCCAAGAGACCCAGTACTTC
cdr3_aa: CASSARGQETQYF
d_call: -
v_call: TRBV2
clone_size: -
j_call: TRBJ2-5

cdr3_nt: TGTGCCAGTGGGAGGGATACACCACCCTACGAGCAGTACTTC
cdr3_aa: CASGRDTPPYEQYF
d_call: TRBD2
v_call: TRBV28
clone_size: once
j_call: TRBJ2-7

cdr3_nt: TGCGCCAGCAGCTTGGGTCACAGGGGCACCGGGGAGCTGTTTTTT
cdr3_aa: CASSLGHRGTGELFF
d_call: TRBD1
v_call: TRBV5-1
clone_size: -
j_call: TRBJ2-2

cdr3_nt: TGTGCCTGGAAACAGGGGGTAACGAACACTGAAGCTTTCTTT
cdr3_aa: CAWKQGVTNTEAFF
d_call: TRBD1
v_call: TRBV30
clone_size: -
j_call: TRBJ1-1

cdr3_nt: TGTGCCAGCAGTTCCCAAGGACAGGGGTCACCCCTCCACTTT
cdr3_aa: CASSSQGQGSPLHF
d_call: TRBD1
v_call: TRBV6-4
clone_size: -
j_call: TRBJ1-6

cdr3_nt: TGTGCCAGTAGTCCGACAGGCCCCTATGGCTACACCTTC
cdr3_aa: CASSPTGPYGYTF
d_call: -
v_call: TRBV19
clone_size: -
j_call: TRBJ1-2

cdr3_nt: TGTGCCAGCAGCTCGGAGGGACTAGGGGCCGGGGAGCTGTTTTTT
cdr3_aa: CASSSEGLGAGELFF
d_call: TRBD2
v_call: TRBV6-5
clone_size: -
j_call: TRBJ2-2

cdr3_nt: TGCGCCAGCAGTGTGGGACAGGGGATAGCCAAAAACATTCAGTACTTC
cdr3_aa: CASSVGQGIAKNIQYF
d_call: TRBD1
v_call: TRBV10-2
clone_size: -
j_call: TRBJ2-4

cdr3_nt: TGTGCCAGCAGTTTATTTTCCAGACAGCCCCAGCATTTT
cdr3_aa: CASSLFSRQPQHF
d_call: -
v_call: TRBV28
clone_size: once
j_call: TRBJ1-5

cdr3_nt: TGTGCCAGCAGCACACGGACAGGGGGTCGTGCTGGGGCCAACGTCCTGACTTTC
cdr3_aa: CASSTRTGGRAGANVLTF
d_call: TRBD1
v_call: TRBV5-4
clone_size: few
j_call: TRBJ2-6

cdr3_nt: TGTGCCACCCGACTAGCGGGGTACAATGAGCAGTTCTTC
cdr3_aa: CATRLAGYNEQFF
d_call: TRBD2
v_call: TRBV28
clone_size: -
j_call: TRBJ2-1

cdr3_nt: TGTGCCAGCAGTTTGAGGGCAGGCACAGATACGCAGTATTTT
cdr3_aa: CASSLRAGTDTQYF
d_call: -
v_call: TRBV28
clone_size: -
j_call: TRBJ2-3

cdr3_nt: TGTGCCAGCGCACCCGGACAGGGGGCAGGGGATACGCAGTATTTT
cdr3_aa: CASAPGQGAGDTQYF
d_call: TRBD1
v_call: TRBV6-5
clone_size: -
j_call: TRBJ2-3

cdr3_nt: TGTGCCAGTAGTATAGCCGACAGTCCCACCGGGGAGCTGTTTTTT
cdr3_aa: CASSIADSPTGELFF
d_call: -
v_call: TRBV19
clone_size: -
j_call: TRBJ2-2

cdr3_nt: TGTGCCAGTAGATCCTCGGACAGGACCTACGAGCAGTACTTC
cdr3_aa: CASRSSDRTYEQYF
d_call: TRBD1
v_call: TRBV19
clone_size: -
j_call: TRBJ2-7

cdr3_nt: TGTGCCAGCAGCGGCGGCAGAAGCTCTGGAAACACCATATATTTT
cdr3_aa: CASSGGRSSGNTIYF
d_call: -
v_call: TRBV7-2
clone_size: -
j_call: TRBJ1-3

cdr3_nt: TGTGCCAGCAGCCAACCGACTAGCGGTCACACAGATACGCAGTATTTT
cdr3_aa: CASSQPTSGHTDTQYF
d_call: TRBD2
v_call: TRBV3-1/TRBV3-2
clone_size: -
j_call: TRBJ2-3

cdr3_nt: TGTGCCAGCAGTTACCTTTCGGGGGGACCAAATGAAAAACTGTTTTTT
cdr3_aa: CASSYLSGGPNEKLFF
d_call: -
v_call: TRBV6-5
clone_size: -
j_call: TRBJ1-4

cdr3_nt: TGTGCCAGTAGTATTGGGGGCCCCACAGATACGCAGTATTTT
cdr3_aa: CASSIGGPTDTQYF
d_call: -
v_call: TRBV19
clone_size: -
j_call: TRBJ2-3

cdr3_nt: TGCGCCAGCAGTGATGCGCGGGGATTACCTCACAACTATGGCTACACCTTC
cdr3_aa: CASSDARGLPHNYGYTF
d_call: -
v_call: TRBV10-1
clone_size: few
j_call: TRBJ1-2

cdr3_nt: TGTGCCAGCAGGCCGGGGGGGGTATACAATGAGCAGTTCTTC
cdr3_aa: CASRPGGVYNEQFF
d_call: TRBD2
v_call: TRBV27
clone_size: few
j_call: TRBJ2-1